This T cell receptor (beta chain) was recorded in a study of blood T cell repertoires in COVID-19. Across the whole study: Some COVID-19 samples were acute and others convalescent; all came from the United States, Italy and Spain. T cells, B-cell-depleted T cells, or PBMCs provided the cDNA or gDNA that served as material.

Germline trimming cut 4 bases from V and 0 bases from J; bases unmatched to any gene: 6. Germline-derived CDR1 and CDR2 are SGHDN and FVKESK. The length of the CDR3 is 16 residues. In the source study's methods: Scientists estimated how many nucleated cells there were by amplifying reference gene primers. Data came from immunoSEQ multiplex PCR; TCRdb stores just in-frame clones and leaves some out. V, J and clone size were drawn from that table, and D and trimming were deduced from the DNA. The sample consists of 150,000 to 200,000 clones, roughly 90% of them appearing once. The chain joins TRBV14 to TRBJ1-3; 7 bases align to TRBD1. Material for sequencing was peripheral blood. This receptor was taken from a woman between 65 and 79 years old with acute or convalescent COVID-19. CDR3 region: CASSLRTGRSGNTIYF. CDR3 sequence (DNA): TGTGCCAGCAGCCTTCGGACAGGACGCTCTGGAAACACCATATATTTT.